One and the same sample provided the 10 T cell receptor beta chains below, sequenced in a study of OX40 agonist ivuxolimab in advanced cancers. Generated by immunoSEQ multiplex PCR, the TCRdb table keeps only in-frame clones and is missing some. The table includes 50,000 to 75,000 clones, 75% to 95% detected once. Sequences were derived from CD4+ or CD8+ T cells sorted from blood, sampled in a trial of the OX40 agonist ivuxolimab. The receptors come from an adult with an advanced solid tumor such as melanoma, head and neck, liver or kidney cancer.

The chain's CDR3 is CASRPRAGYSNQPQHF. CDR3 nucleotides: TGTGCCAGCAGGCCCCGGGCCGGCTATAGCAATCAGCCCCAGCATTTT. The rearrangement joins TRBV28 to TRBJ1-5; the D is unclear. The ends were cut back, 6 bases at V and 0 bases at J, with 15 bases in the middle. The CDR3 runs to 16 residues. In germline, CDR1 is MDHEN, CDR2 SYDVKM.

The CDR3 sequence is CATSRPGLAGYNEQFF. For the CDR3, the DNA is TGTGCCACCAGCAGACCGGGACTAGCGGGTTACAATGAGCAGTTCTTC. The V call is TRBV15, the J call TRBJ2-1; 12 nucleotides align to TRBD2. CDR1 and CDR2 from the germline V gene are LNHNV and YYDKDF (reference sequence). This CDR3 is built from 16 residues. Losses at the gene ends were 2 bases for V and 4 bases for J; bases not matched to a gene: 3.

The chain links TRBV6-6 to TRBJ2-1, with D maybe TRBD2 (6 bases). CDR1 and CDR2 (germline): MNHNY, SVGAGI (reference sequence). The CDR3 runs 15 residues. Trimming shortened V by 6 bases and J by 0 bases, and 12 bases separated the two germline ends. The CDR3 coding sequence is TGTGCCAGCAGGGCTAGCGTGGTCTCCTACAATGAGCAGTTCTTC. Its translation: CASRASVVSYNEQFF.

The V call is TRBV5-6, the J call TRBJ1-1; possible D gene TRBD1, 6 bases. The V end lost 2 bases, the J end lost 3 bases, and 14 bases lay between the germline ends. CDR3 length: 15 amino acids. The germline CDR1 and CDR2 sequences are SGHDT and YYEEEE. The CDR3 DNA sequence: TGTGCCAGCAGCTTCTCGCCGGGGGCTGACACTGAAGCTTTCTTT. Its protein product is CASSFSPGADTEAFF.

The V and J genes are TRBV11-2 and TRBJ2-2; 7 nucleotides agree with TRBD2. The CDR3 is made up of 15 amino acids. The J segment lost 4 bases and the V segment lost 3 bases, leaving 5 bases of the junction unmatched. From germline, CDR1 is SGHAT and CDR2 FQNNGV. The DNA of the CDR3 is TGTGCCAGCAGCTTTGCGGGAGCGAGCACCGGGGAGCTGTTTTTT. This translates into CASSFAGASTGELFF. Complete variable domain (other parts from reference TRBV11-2 and TRBJ2-2): EAGVAQSPRYKIIEKRQSVAFWCNPISGHATLYWYQQILGQGPKLLIQFQNNGVVDDSQLPKDRFSAERLKGVDSTLKIQPAKLEDSAVYLCASSFAGASTGELFFGEGSRLTVL.

This chain connects TRBV27 to TRBJ2-1, with 14 nucleotides matching TRBD2. Germline CDR1 reads MNHEY; CDR2 reads SMNVEV (reference sequence). The CDR3 length is 16 residues. V was pared by 6 bases and J by 4 bases, with 5 bases of the junction left unmatched. CDR3 sequence (DNA): TGTGCCAGCAGCCGACTAGCGGGAGGGCAATACAATGAGCAGTTCTTC. It is translated as CASSRLAGGQYNEQFF.

The chain links TRBV30 to TRBJ1-2; 10 bases match TRBD1. Germline V gene data show CDR1 as GTSNPN and CDR2 as SVGIG (reference sequence). Germline trimming cut 0 bases from V and 3 bases from J; bases unmatched to any gene: 7. The length of the CDR3 is 16 residues. The CDR3 protein is CAWSVPGTGEHYGYTF. DNA of the CDR3: TGTGCCTGGAGTGTACCCGGGACAGGGGAACACTATGGCTACACCTTC.

This CDR3 reads CASSQDWDQETQYF. The CDR3 DNA sequence: TGCGCCAGCAGCCAAGACTGGGACCAAGAGACCCAGTACTTC. This chain joins TRBV4-1 and TRBJ2-5; unclear D gene. This CDR3 has 14 residues. Trimming took 0 bases from V and 0 from J, leaving 5 bases between them. Germline CDR1 reads MGHRA; CDR2 reads YSYEKL.

This sequence joins TRBV2 and TRBJ2-1, with 9 bases aligning to TRBD2. With 10 bases clipped from V and 7 bases from J, the junction kept 14 bases outside the gene matches. The CDR3 has 15 amino acids. Looked up from germline, CDR1 is SNHLY and CDR2 is FYNNEI. The CDR3 region is CATLPGLANINEQFF. In nucleotides, the CDR3 is TGTGCCACGTTGCCAGGACTAGCGAATATAAATGAGCAGTTCTTC.

CDR3 sequence reads: CASSSRQGDRGRNTEAFF. The CDR3 region has the DNA TGTGCCAGCAGTTCAAGGCAAGGGGACAGGGGGCGGAACACTGAAGCTTTCTTT. The V gene is TRBV28, the J gene TRBJ1-1, with TRBD1 matching 12 bases. The CDR3 has 18 amino acids. V trimming: 4 bases; J trimming: 1 base; junction bases outside the gene matches: 10. The germline V gene has CDR1 MDHEN and CDR2 SYDVKM.